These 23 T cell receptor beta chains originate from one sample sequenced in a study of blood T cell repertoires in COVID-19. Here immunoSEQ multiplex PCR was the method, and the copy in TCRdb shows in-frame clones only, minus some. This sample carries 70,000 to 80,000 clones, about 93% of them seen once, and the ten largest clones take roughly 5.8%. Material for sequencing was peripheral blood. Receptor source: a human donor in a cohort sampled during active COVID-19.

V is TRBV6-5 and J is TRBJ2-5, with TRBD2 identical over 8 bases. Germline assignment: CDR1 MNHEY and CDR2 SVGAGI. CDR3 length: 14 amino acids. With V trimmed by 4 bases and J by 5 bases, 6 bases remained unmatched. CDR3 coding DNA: TGTGCCAGCAGTTCCCGGCGGGGGGATGAGACCCAGTACTTC. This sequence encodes CASSSRRGDETQYF.

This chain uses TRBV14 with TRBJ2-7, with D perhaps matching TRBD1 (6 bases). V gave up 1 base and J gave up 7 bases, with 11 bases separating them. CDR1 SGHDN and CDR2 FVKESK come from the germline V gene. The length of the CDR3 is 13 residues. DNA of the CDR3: TGTGCCAGCAGCCAAGGGGCGAGGGGGGAGCAGTACTTC. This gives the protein CASSQGARGEQYF. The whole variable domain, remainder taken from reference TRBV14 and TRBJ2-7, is EAGVTQFPSHSVIEKGQTVTLRCDPISGHDNLYWYRRVMGKEIKFLLHFVKESKQDESGMPNNRFLAERTGGTYSTLKVQPAELEDSGVYFCASSQGARGEQYFGPGTRLTVT.

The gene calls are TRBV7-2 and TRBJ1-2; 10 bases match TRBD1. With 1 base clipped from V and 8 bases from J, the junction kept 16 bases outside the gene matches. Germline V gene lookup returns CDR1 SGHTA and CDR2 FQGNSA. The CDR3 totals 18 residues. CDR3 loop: CASSLDPGQGLGGAGYTF. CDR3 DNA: TGTGCCAGCAGCTTAGACCCGGGACAGGGGCTGGGAGGTGCGGGCTACACCTTC.

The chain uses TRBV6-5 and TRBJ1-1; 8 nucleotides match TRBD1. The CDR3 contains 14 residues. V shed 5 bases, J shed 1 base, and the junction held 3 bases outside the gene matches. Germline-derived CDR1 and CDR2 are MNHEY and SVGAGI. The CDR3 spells CASSKGQENTEAFF. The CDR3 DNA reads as TGTGCCAGCAGTAAGGGACAGGAGAACACTGAAGCTTTCTTT.

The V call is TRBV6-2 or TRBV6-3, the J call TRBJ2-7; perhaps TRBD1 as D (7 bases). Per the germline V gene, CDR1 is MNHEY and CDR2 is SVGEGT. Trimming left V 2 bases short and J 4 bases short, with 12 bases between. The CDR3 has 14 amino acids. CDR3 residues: CASSYRAGGYEQYF. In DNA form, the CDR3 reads TGTGCCAGCAGTTACCGGGCAGGGGGGTACGAGCAGTACTTC.

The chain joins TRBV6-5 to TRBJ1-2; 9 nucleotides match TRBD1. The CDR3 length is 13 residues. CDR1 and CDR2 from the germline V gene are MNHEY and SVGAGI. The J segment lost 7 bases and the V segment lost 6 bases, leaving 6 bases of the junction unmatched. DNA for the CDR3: TGTGCCAGCAGGGGACAGGGATGGGGTGGCTACACCTTC. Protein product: CASRGQGWGGYTF.

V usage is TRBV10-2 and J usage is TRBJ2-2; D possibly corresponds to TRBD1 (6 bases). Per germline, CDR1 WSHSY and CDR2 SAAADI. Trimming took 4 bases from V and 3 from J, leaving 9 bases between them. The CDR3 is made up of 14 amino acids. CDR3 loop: CASSVRTDTGELFF. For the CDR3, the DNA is TGCGCCAGCAGTGTTAGGACAGACACCGGGGAGCTGTTTTTT.

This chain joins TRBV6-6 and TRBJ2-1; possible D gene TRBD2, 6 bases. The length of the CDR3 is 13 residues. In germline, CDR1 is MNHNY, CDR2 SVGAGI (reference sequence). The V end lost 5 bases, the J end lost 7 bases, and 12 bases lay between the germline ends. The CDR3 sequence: CASSQNSGNEQFF. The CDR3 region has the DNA TGTGCCAGCAGTCAAAATAGCGGAAATGAGCAGTTCTTC.

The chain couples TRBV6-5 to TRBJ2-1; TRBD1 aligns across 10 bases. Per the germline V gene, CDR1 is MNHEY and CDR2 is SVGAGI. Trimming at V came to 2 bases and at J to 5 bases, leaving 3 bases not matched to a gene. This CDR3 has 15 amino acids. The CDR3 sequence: CASSYGTGVHNEQFF. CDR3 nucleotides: TGTGCCAGCAGTTACGGGACAGGGGTACACAATGAGCAGTTCTTC.

Written as DNA, the CDR3 is TGTGCCAGCAGTCCTTGGACAGGGTTCAATGGCTACACCTTC. Amino acids: CASSPWTGFNGYTF. The chain employs TRBV27 and TRBJ1-2; 8 bases match TRBD1. Per germline, CDR1 MNHEY and CDR2 SMNVEV (reference sequence). This CDR3 region has 14 residues. The J segment lost 6 bases and the V segment lost 5 bases, leaving 8 bases of the junction unmatched.

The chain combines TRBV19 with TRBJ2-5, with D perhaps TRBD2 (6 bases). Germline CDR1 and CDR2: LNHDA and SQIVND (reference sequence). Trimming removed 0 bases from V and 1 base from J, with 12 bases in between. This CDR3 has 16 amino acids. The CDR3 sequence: CASSIEGGTAQETQYF. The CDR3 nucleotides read TGTGCCAGTAGTATAGAAGGCGGGACCGCCCAAGAGACCCAGTACTTC.

The DNA for the CDR3 is TGTGCTAGTGGTTTAGGGATAACGACAGTCCAAGAGACCCAGTACTTC. This encodes CASGLGITTVQETQYF. This chain connects TRBV12-5 to TRBJ2-5, with D tentatively TRBD1 (5 bases). The CDR3 length is 16 residues. Trimming left V 3 bases short and J 1 base short, with 15 bases between. The germline gives CDR1 LGHNT, CDR2 FRNRAP.

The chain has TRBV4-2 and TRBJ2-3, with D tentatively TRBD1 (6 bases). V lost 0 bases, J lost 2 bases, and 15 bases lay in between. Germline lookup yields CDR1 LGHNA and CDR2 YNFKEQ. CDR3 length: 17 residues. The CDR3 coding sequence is TGTGCCAGCAGCCAAGATCTTTCAGGGGCGATCACAGATACGCAGTATTTT. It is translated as CASSQDLSGAITDTQYF.

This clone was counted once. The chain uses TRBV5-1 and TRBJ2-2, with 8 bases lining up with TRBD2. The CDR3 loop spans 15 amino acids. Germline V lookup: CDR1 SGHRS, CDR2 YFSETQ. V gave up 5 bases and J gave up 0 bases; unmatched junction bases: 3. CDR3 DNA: TGCGCCAGCAGTCGGACTAGCCCGAACACCGGGGAGCTGTTTTTT. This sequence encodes CASSRTSPNTGELFF. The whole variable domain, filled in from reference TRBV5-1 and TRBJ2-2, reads KAGVTQTPRYLIKTRGQQVTLSCSPISGHRSVSWYQQTPGQGLQFLFEYFSETQRNKGNFPGRFSGRQFSNSRSEMNVSTLELGDSALYLCASSRTSPNTGELFFGEGSRLTVL.

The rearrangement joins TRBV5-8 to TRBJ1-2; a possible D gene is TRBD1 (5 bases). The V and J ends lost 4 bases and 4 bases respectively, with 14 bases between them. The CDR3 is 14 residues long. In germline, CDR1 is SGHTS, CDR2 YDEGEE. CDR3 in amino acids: CASSPPGGGYGYTF. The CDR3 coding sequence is TGTGCCAGCAGCCCCCCGGGGGGAGGCTATGGCTACACCTTC.

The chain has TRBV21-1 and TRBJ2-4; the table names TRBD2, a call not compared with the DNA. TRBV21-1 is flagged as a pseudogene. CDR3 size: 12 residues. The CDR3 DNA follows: TGTGCCAGCAGCAGGCGGGGGAACATTCAGTACTTC. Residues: CASSRRGNIQYF.

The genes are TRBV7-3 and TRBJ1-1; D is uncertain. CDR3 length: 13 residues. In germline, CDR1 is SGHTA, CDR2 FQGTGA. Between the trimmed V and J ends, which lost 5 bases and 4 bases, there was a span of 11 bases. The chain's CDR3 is CASSLTVGTEAFF. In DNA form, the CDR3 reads TGTGCCAGCAGCCTCACAGTGGGCACTGAAGCTTTCTTT.

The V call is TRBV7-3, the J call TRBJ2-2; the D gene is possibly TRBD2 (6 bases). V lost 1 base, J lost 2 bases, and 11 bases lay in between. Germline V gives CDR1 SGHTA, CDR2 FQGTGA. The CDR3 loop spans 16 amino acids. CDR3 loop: CASSLMEGTNTGELFF. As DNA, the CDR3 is TGTGCCAGCAGCTTAATGGAGGGTACCAACACCGGGGAGCTGTTTTTT. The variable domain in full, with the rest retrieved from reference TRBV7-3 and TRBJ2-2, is GAGVSQTPSNKVTEKGKYVELRCDPISGHTALYWYRQSLGQGPEFLIYFQGTGAADDSGLPNDRFFAVRPEGSVSTLKIQRTERGDSAVYLCASSLMEGTNTGELFFGEGSRLTVL.

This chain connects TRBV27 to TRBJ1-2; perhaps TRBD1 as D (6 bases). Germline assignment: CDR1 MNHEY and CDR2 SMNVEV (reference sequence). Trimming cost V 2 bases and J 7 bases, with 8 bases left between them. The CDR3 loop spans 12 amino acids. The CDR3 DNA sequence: TGTGCCAGCAGTTTAACAGGGTTTGGCTACACCTTC. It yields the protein CASSLTGFGYTF.

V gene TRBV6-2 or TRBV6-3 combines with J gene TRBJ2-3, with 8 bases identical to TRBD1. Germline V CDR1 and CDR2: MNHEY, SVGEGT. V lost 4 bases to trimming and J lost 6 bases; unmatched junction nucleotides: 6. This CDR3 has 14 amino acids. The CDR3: CASSSQGARDTQYF. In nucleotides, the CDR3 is TGTGCCAGCAGTTCCCAGGGGGCGAGGGATACGCAGTATTTT.

The CDR3 sequence is CASSETRTTIVAFF. The CDR3 bases are TGTGCCAGCAGCGAAACTAGGACGACAATTGTTGCTTTCTTT. The chain carries TRBV3-1 (or the pseudogene TRBV3-2) and TRBJ1-1; D remains ambiguous. V was cut by 5 bases and J by 11 bases, with 21 bases left in between. The CDR3 contains 14 residues. Germline CDR1 LGHDT, CDR2 YNNKEL (reference sequence).

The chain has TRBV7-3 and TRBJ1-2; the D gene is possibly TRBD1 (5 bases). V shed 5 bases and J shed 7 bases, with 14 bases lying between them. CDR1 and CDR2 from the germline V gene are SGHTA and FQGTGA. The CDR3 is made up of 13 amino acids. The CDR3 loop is CASSPHGGSGYTF. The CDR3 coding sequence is TGTGCCAGCAGCCCCCACGGGGGTAGTGGCTACACCTTC.

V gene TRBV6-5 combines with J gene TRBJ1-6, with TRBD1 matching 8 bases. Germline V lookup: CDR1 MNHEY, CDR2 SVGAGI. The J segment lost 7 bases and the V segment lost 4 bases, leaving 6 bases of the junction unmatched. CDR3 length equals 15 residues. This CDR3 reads CASSSDRAGNSPLHF. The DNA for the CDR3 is TGTGCCAGCAGTTCGGACAGGGCAGGGAATTCACCCCTCCACTTT.